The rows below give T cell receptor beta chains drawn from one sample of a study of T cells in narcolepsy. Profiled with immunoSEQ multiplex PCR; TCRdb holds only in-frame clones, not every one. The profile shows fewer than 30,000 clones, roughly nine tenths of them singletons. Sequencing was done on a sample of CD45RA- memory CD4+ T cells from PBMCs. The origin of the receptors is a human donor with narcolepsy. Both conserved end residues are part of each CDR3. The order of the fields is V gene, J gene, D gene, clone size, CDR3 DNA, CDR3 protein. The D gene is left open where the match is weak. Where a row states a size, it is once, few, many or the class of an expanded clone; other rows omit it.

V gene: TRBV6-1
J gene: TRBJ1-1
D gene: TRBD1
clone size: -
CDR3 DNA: TGTGCCAGCAGTGACCCAACAGGGGGTGGCACTGAAGCTTTCTTT
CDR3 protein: CASSDPTGGGTEAFF

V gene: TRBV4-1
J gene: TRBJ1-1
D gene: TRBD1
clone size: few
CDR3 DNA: TGCGCCAGCAGCCAGGGACAGGCGAGGGGGAACACTGAAGCTTTCTTT
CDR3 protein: CASSQGQARGNTEAFF

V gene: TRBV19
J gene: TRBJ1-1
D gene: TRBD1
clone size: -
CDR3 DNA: TGTGCCAGCAACAGGGGCATCAGTACGGCTTTCTTT
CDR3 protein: CASNRGISTAFF

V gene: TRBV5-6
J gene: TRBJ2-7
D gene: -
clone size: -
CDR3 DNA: TGTGCCAGCATCCCATATCAACTATGGCCGCACGAGCAGTACTTC
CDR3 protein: CASIPYQLWPHEQYF

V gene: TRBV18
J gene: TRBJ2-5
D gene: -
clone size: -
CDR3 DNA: TGTGCCAGCTCACCACGAGGAGAGACCCAGTACTTC
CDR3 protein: CASSPRGETQYF

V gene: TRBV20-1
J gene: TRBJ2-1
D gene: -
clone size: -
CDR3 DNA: TGCAGTGCTAGACCGACATACGAGCAGTTCTTC
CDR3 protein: CSARPTYEQFF

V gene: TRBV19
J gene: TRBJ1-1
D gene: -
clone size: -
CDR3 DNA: TGTGCCAGTAGTTTGGGGAGGACTGAAGCTTTCTTT
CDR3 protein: CASSLGRTEAFF

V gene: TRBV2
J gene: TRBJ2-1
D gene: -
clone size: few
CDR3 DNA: TGTGCCAGCACGGGACTCCAGGGCTCCTACAATGAGCAGTTCTTC
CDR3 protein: CASTGLQGSYNEQFF

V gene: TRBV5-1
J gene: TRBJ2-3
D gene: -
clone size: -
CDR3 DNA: TGCGCCAGCAGCTCCGCTGGGGGCCGAAACACAGATACGCAGTATTTT
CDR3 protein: CASSSAGGRNTDTQYF

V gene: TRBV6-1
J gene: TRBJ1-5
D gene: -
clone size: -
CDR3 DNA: TGTGCCAGCAGTGAACCGGGGGGATTAGTCAATCAGCCCCAGCATTTT
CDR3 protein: CASSEPGGLVNQPQHF

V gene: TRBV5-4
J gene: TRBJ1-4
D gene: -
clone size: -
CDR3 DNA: TGTGCCAGCAGCCTCGACGCAACTAATGAAAAACTGTTTTTT
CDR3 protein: CASSLDATNEKLFF

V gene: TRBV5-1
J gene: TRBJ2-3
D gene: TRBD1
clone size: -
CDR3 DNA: TGCGCCAGCAGCCAACTTCGGACAGGGACCAAGAGAGATACGCAGTATTTT
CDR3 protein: CASSQLRTGTKRDTQYF